This T cell receptor beta chain was found in a study of cytomegalovirus exposure and HLA in healthy donors. Study at large: An analysis done earlier identified 117 million unique TCR beta sequences from approximately 180 million T cells. Points from the study as a whole: Trimming of TCR beta V- and J-genes showed a link, identified in a later analysis, to a missense DCLRE1C variant. In an earlier analysis, in roughly 600 donors, most V segments appeared productive either ~87% or ~30% of the time.

In regard to this clone: Its matching antigen is unknown.

The PCR had 60 Vbeta and 13 Jbeta primers. Sequencing used immunoSEQ multiplex PCR; TCRdb keeps in-frame clones, though not all of them. The repertoire holds approximately 70,000 clones, with around four fifths as singletons. This CDR3 is 13 amino acids long. The ends were cut back, 1 base at V and 8 bases at J, with 11 bases in the middle. Germline-derived CDR1 and CDR2 are LNHNV and YYDKDF (reference sequence). The rearrangement joins TRBV15 to TRBJ1-2; D is undetermined. This TCR was sampled from a woman aged 25 to 45 in good health and CMV-seropositive. Sample: PBMCs. The CDR3 reads CATSRGRAGGYTF. In DNA form, the CDR3 reads TGTGCCACCAGCAGAGGGAGGGCTGGAGGCTACACCTTC.